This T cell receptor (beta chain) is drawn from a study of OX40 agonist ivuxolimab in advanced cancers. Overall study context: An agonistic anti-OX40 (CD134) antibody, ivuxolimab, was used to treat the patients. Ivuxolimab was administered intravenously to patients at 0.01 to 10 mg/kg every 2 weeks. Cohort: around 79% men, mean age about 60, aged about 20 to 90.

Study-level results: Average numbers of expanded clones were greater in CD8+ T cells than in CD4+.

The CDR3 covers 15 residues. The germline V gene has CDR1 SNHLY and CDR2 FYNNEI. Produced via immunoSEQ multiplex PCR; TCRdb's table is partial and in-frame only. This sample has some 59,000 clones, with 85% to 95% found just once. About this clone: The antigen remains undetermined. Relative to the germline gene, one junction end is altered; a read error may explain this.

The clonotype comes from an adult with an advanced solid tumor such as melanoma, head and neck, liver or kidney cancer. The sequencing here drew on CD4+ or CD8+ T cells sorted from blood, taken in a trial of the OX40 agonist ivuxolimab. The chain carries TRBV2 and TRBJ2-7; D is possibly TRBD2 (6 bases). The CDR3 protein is CASSEGAGLTYEQYF. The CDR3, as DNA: TGTGCCAGCAGCGAAGGGGCGGGATTGACGTACGAGCAGTACTTC.